These T cell receptor beta chains were read from a single sample in a study of shared clonotypes between healthy human individuals. This table comes from immunoSEQ multiplex PCR, and its TCRdb copy is limited to in-frame clones, with some not included. The sample has about 2 million clones, just under 95% seen once. Material for sequencing was naive CD8+ T cells sorted from blood. Receptors were obtained from a young man in good health. CDR3s include the opening cysteine and the closing phenylalanine or tryptophan. Each record gives: J gene, D gene, V gene, clone size, CDR3 length, CDR3 protein, CDR3 DNA. The D gene is left open where the match is weak. The size entry is marked missing in some rows and otherwise reads once, few, many or a size class.

J gene: TRBJ2-1; D gene: NA; V gene: TRBV15; clone size: NA; CDR3 length: 17; CDR3 protein: CATSRPPTSRDHNEQFF; CDR3 DNA: TGTGCCACCAGCAGACCCCCAACTAGCCGGGACCACAATGAGCAGTTCTTC
J gene: TRBJ2-1; D gene: TRBD1; V gene: TRBV10-2; clone size: NA; CDR3 length: 13; CDR3 protein: CASSESGDRGRFF; CDR3 DNA: TGCGCCAGCAGTGAATCCGGGGACAGGGGGCGGTTCTTC
J gene: TRBJ2-7; D gene: NA; V gene: TRBV7-7; clone size: NA; CDR3 length: 15; CDR3 protein: CASSQGTGGSYEQYF; CDR3 DNA: TGTGCTAGCAGCCAGGGGACCGGGGGCTCCTACGAGCAGTACTTC
J gene: TRBJ1-2; D gene: NA; V gene: TRBV9; clone size: NA; CDR3 length: 18; CDR3 protein: CASSVEPGSGFASYGYTF; CDR3 DNA: TGTGCCAGCAGCGTAGAACCCGGGTCTGGCTTCGCTTCCTATGGCTACACCTTC
J gene: TRBJ2-3; D gene: NA; V gene: TRBV19; clone size: NA; CDR3 length: 13; CDR3 protein: CASSSTLEDTQYF; CDR3 DNA: TGTGCCAGTTCGTCCACCCTAGAAGATACGCAGTATTTT
J gene: TRBJ2-3; D gene: TRBD2; V gene: TRBV5-1; clone size: NA; CDR3 length: 16; CDR3 protein: CASSPKREGREDTQYF; CDR3 DNA: TGCGCCAGCAGCCCAAAGCGGGAGGGCCGGGAAGATACGCAGTATTTT
J gene: TRBJ2-2; D gene: NA; V gene: TRBV10-1; clone size: NA; CDR3 length: 18; CDR3 protein: CASSDRGRDPSNTGELFF; CDR3 DNA: TGCGCCAGCAGTGATCGGGGCAGGGACCCCTCGAACACCGGGGAGCTGTTTTTT
J gene: TRBJ1-5; D gene: NA; V gene: TRBV4-3; clone size: NA; CDR3 length: 13; CDR3 protein: CASSLGGDQPQHF; CDR3 DNA: TGCGCCAGCAGCCTCGGTGGTGATCAGCCCCAGCATTTT
J gene: TRBJ2-7; D gene: NA; V gene: TRBV2; clone size: NA; CDR3 length: 15; CDR3 protein: CASSEATGISYEQYF; CDR3 DNA: TGTGCCAGCAGTGAAGCGACGGGGATCTCCTACGAGCAGTACTTC
J gene: TRBJ2-7; D gene: TRBD2; V gene: TRBV7-9; clone size: NA; CDR3 length: 16; CDR3 protein: CASSFPGSASGNEQYF; CDR3 DNA: TGTGCCAGCAGTTTCCCCGGATCGGCTAGCGGGAACGAGCAGTACTTC
J gene: TRBJ1-4; D gene: TRBD1; V gene: TRBV25-1; clone size: NA; CDR3 length: 14; CDR3 protein: CASSPGQGGEKLFF; CDR3 DNA: TGTGCCAGCAGCCCCGGACAGGGGGGGGAAAAACTGTTTTTT
J gene: TRBJ2-3; D gene: TRBD2; V gene: TRBV5-6; clone size: NA; CDR3 length: 18; CDR3 protein: CASSWWGLAGASTDTQYF; CDR3 DNA: TGTGCCAGCAGCTGGTGGGGGTTAGCGGGAGCGTCTACAGATACGCAGTATTTT
J gene: TRBJ2-3; D gene: NA; V gene: TRBV29-1; clone size: NA; CDR3 length: 16; CDR3 protein: CSVEDWLGLSTDTQYF; CDR3 DNA: TGCAGCGTTGAAGATTGGCTGGGACTCAGCACAGATACGCAGTATTTT
J gene: TRBJ2-7; D gene: NA; V gene: TRBV7-9; clone size: NA; CDR3 length: 11; CDR3 protein: CASSVTYEQYF; CDR3 DNA: TGTGCCAGCAGCGTTACCTACGAGCAGTACTTC
J gene: TRBJ2-1; D gene: NA; V gene: TRBV30; clone size: NA; CDR3 length: 13; CDR3 protein: CAWTPYSVDEQFF; CDR3 DNA: TGTGCCTGGACCCCTTATAGCGTCGATGAGCAGTTCTTC
J gene: TRBJ2-2; D gene: NA; V gene: TRBV9; clone size: NA; CDR3 length: 17; CDR3 protein: CASSVFGGALNTGELFF; CDR3 DNA: TGTGCCAGCAGCGTGTTTGGCGGGGCTCTGAACACCGGGGAGCTGTTTTTT
J gene: TRBJ2-2; D gene: NA; V gene: TRBV4-1; clone size: NA; CDR3 length: 15; CDR3 protein: CASSFEEGSTGELFF; CDR3 DNA: TGCGCCAGCAGCTTCGAGGAGGGGTCCACCGGGGAGCTGTTTTTT
J gene: TRBJ2-3; D gene: TRBD2; V gene: TRBV4-2; clone size: NA; CDR3 length: 15; CDR3 protein: CASSQPSGGGDTQYF; CDR3 DNA: TGTGCCAGCAGCCAACCTAGCGGGGGGGGAGATACGCAGTATTTT
J gene: TRBJ2-2; D gene: TRBD2; V gene: TRBV14; clone size: few; CDR3 length: 16; CDR3 protein: CASSQAGGPGTGELFF; CDR3 DNA: TGTGCCAGCAGCCAAGCGGGGGGGCCGGGCACCGGGGAGCTGTTTTTT
J gene: TRBJ1-2; D gene: NA; V gene: TRBV28; clone size: NA; CDR3 length: 13; CDR3 protein: CASGDRGGDGYTF; CDR3 DNA: TGTGCCAGCGGGGACCGCGGAGGGGATGGCTACACCTTC
J gene: TRBJ2-7; D gene: NA; V gene: TRBV7-6; clone size: NA; CDR3 length: 14; CDR3 protein: CASSPGSLVNEQYF; CDR3 DNA: TGTGCCAGCAGCCCAGGGAGTTTAGTAAACGAGCAGTACTTC
J gene: TRBJ1-1; D gene: NA; V gene: TRBV28; clone size: NA; CDR3 length: 15; CDR3 protein: CASSLRGAFFVEAFF; CDR3 DNA: TGTGCCAGCAGTCTCAGGGGAGCATTTTTCGTCGAAGCTTTCTTT
J gene: TRBJ2-7; D gene: TRBD1; V gene: TRBV7-8; clone size: NA; CDR3 length: 14; CDR3 protein: CASSVGTVIYEQYF; CDR3 DNA: TGTGCCAGCAGCGTCGGGACAGTGATCTACGAGCAGTACTTC
J gene: TRBJ1-1; D gene: TRBD1; V gene: TRBV27; clone size: NA; CDR3 length: 13; CDR3 protein: CASSHTGGPEAFF; CDR3 DNA: TGTGCCAGCAGTCACACAGGGGGCCCTGAAGCTTTCTTT
J gene: TRBJ2-5; D gene: TRBD1; V gene: TRBV9; clone size: NA; CDR3 length: 16; CDR3 protein: CASSVVYTGGLETQYF; CDR3 DNA: TGTGCCAGCAGCGTAGTGTATACAGGGGGCTTAGAGACCCAGTACTTC
J gene: TRBJ2-7; D gene: TRBD2; V gene: TRBV11-2; clone size: NA; CDR3 length: 11; CDR3 protein: CASSSGGTEYF; CDR3 DNA: TGTGCCAGCAGCTCGGGAGGGACGGAGTACTTC
J gene: TRBJ2-1; D gene: NA; V gene: TRBV4-1; clone size: NA; CDR3 length: 13; CDR3 protein: CASGMHTHNEQFF; CDR3 DNA: TGCGCCAGCGGGATGCACACACACAATGAGCAGTTCTTC
J gene: TRBJ1-2; D gene: TRBD1; V gene: TRBV9; clone size: NA; CDR3 length: 14; CDR3 protein: CASSLQGSPYGYTF; CDR3 DNA: TGTGCCAGCAGCTTACAGGGGTCCCCCTATGGCTACACCTTC
J gene: TRBJ1-2; D gene: NA; V gene: TRBV27; clone size: NA; CDR3 length: 16; CDR3 protein: CASSSSIKPGLYGYTF; CDR3 DNA: TGTGCCAGCAGTTCCTCAATCAAACCGGGACTTTATGGCTACACCTTC
J gene: TRBJ1-5; D gene: TRBD1; V gene: TRBV19; clone size: NA; CDR3 length: 16; CDR3 protein: CASSVRQGELGQPQHF; CDR3 DNA: TGTGCCAGTAGTGTTAGACAGGGGGAGCTGGGGCAGCCCCAGCATTTT
J gene: TRBJ1-3; D gene: NA; V gene: TRBV5-6; clone size: NA; CDR3 length: 14; CDR3 protein: CASSSPGPRPAVYF; CDR3 DNA: TGTGCCAGCAGCTCGCCGGGACCGAGACCTGCCGTATATTTT
J gene: TRBJ1-4; D gene: NA; V gene: TRBV5-6; clone size: NA; CDR3 length: 13; CDR3 protein: CASSLVGGEKLFF; CDR3 DNA: TGTGCCAGCAGCTTGGTGGGAGGGGAAAAACTGTTTTTT
J gene: TRBJ2-2; D gene: NA; V gene: TRBV6-1; clone size: NA; CDR3 length: 9; CDR3 protein: CFLAGELFF; CDR3 DNA: TGTTTCCTCGCCGGGGAGCTGTTTTTT
J gene: TRBJ1-4; D gene: NA; V gene: TRBV4-3; clone size: NA; CDR3 length: 15; CDR3 protein: CASSQDGSSNEKLFF; CDR3 DNA: TGCGCCAGCAGCCAAGATGGGAGTTCTAATGAAAAACTGTTTTTT
J gene: TRBJ1-5; D gene: NA; V gene: TRBV7-9; clone size: once; CDR3 length: 15; CDR3 protein: CASSPTGGDNQPQHF; CDR3 DNA: TGTGCCAGCAGCCCGACCGGGGGGGATAATCAGCCCCAGCATTTT
J gene: TRBJ2-3; D gene: TRBD2; V gene: TRBV27; clone size: NA; CDR3 length: 13; CDR3 protein: CASRVAGSDTQYF; CDR3 DNA: TGTGCCAGCAGGGTAGCGGGATCAGATACGCAGTATTTT
J gene: TRBJ2-2; D gene: TRBD1; V gene: TRBV18; clone size: NA; CDR3 length: 16; CDR3 protein: CASSPDRGPNTGELFF; CDR3 DNA: TGTGCCAGCTCACCCGACAGGGGTCCGAACACCGGGGAGCTGTTTTTT
J gene: TRBJ2-7; D gene: TRBD2; V gene: TRBV4-1; clone size: NA; CDR3 length: 18; CDR3 protein: CASSQDFRGGSLPYEQYF; CDR3 DNA: TGCGCCAGCAGCCAAGATTTTCGGGGCGGGAGTCTGCCCTACGAGCAGTACTTC
J gene: TRBJ2-2; D gene: TRBD2; V gene: TRBV27; clone size: NA; CDR3 length: 18; CDR3 protein: CASSSDPRTSGRTGELFF; CDR3 DNA: TGTGCCAGCAGCTCAGACCCTCGGACTAGCGGGAGGACCGGGGAGCTGTTTTTT
J gene: TRBJ2-2; D gene: TRBD2; V gene: TRBV4-1; clone size: NA; CDR3 length: 18; CDR3 protein: CASSQDTGLVSQTGELFF; CDR3 DNA: TGCGCCAGCAGCCAAGATACGGGACTAGTTTCGCAGACCGGGGAGCTGTTTTTT
J gene: TRBJ2-7; D gene: NA; V gene: TRBV27; clone size: NA; CDR3 length: 16; CDR3 protein: CASSLGPQGPPYEQYF; CDR3 DNA: TGTGCCAGCAGTTTAGGGCCCCAAGGGCCCCCCTACGAGCAGTACTTC
J gene: TRBJ2-1; D gene: TRBD1; V gene: TRBV28; clone size: NA; CDR3 length: 13; CDR3 protein: CASSLQGANEQFF; CDR3 DNA: TGTGCCAGCAGCCTACAGGGGGCCAATGAGCAGTTCTTC
J gene: TRBJ1-2; D gene: NA; V gene: TRBV4-1; clone size: few; CDR3 length: 14; CDR3 protein: CASSIWADNYGYTF; CDR3 DNA: TGCGCCAGCAGTATTTGGGCGGATAACTATGGCTACACCTTC
J gene: TRBJ2-1; D gene: NA; V gene: TRBV30; clone size: NA; CDR3 length: 15; CDR3 protein: CAWSVGSGSLNEQFF; CDR3 DNA: TGTGCCTGGAGTGTTGGGTCAGGGAGTCTCAATGAGCAGTTCTTC
J gene: TRBJ2-3; D gene: NA; V gene: TRBV12-5; clone size: once; CDR3 length: 12; CDR3 protein: CASGLLGDTQYF; CDR3 DNA: TGTGCTAGTGGTTTGTTGGGGGATACGCAGTATTTT
J gene: TRBJ2-1; D gene: NA; V gene: TRBV6-1; clone size: NA; CDR3 length: 15; CDR3 protein: CASSEDLGLGDEQFF; CDR3 DNA: TGTGCCAGCAGTGAAGACCTTGGCCTCGGCGATGAGCAGTTCTTC
J gene: TRBJ2-2; D gene: NA; V gene: TRBV6-5; clone size: once; CDR3 length: 15; CDR3 protein: CASSYSGRLTRELFF; CDR3 DNA: TGTGCCAGCAGTTACTCGGGACGGCTCACCCGGGAGCTGTTTTTT
J gene: TRBJ2-5; D gene: TRBD2; V gene: TRBV28; clone size: NA; CDR3 length: 17; CDR3 protein: CASSLSPRTSGQETQYF; CDR3 DNA: TGTGCCAGCAGTTTATCCCCTCGGACTAGCGGACAAGAGACCCAGTACTTC
J gene: TRBJ2-1; D gene: TRBD1; V gene: TRBV7-9; clone size: NA; CDR3 length: 15; CDR3 protein: CASSLLGQGGNEQFF; CDR3 DNA: TGTGCCAGCAGCCTACTGGGACAGGGGGGAAATGAGCAGTTCTTC
J gene: TRBJ2-3; D gene: NA; V gene: TRBV5-1; clone size: NA; CDR3 length: 12; CDR3 protein: CASSLESDTQYF; CDR3 DNA: TGCGCCAGCAGCTTGGAATCCGATACGCAGTATTTT
J gene: TRBJ2-7; D gene: NA; V gene: TRBV7-8; clone size: NA; CDR3 length: 14; CDR3 protein: CASSPGRQGYEQYF; CDR3 DNA: TGTGCCAGCAGCCCCGGCCGACAAGGCTACGAGCAGTACTTC
J gene: TRBJ2-7; D gene: TRBD2; V gene: TRBV6-9; clone size: NA; CDR3 length: 19; CDR3 protein: CASSRNRDKLAGAGYEQYF; CDR3 DNA: TGTGCCAGCAGCCGTAATCGGGACAAGCTAGCGGGAGCGGGTTACGAGCAGTACTTC